This record concerns one TCR beta chain sequence. No antigen is known for it. V was pared by 3 bases and J by 2 bases, with 14 bases between. The germline V gene encodes CDR1 MNHEY and CDR2 SMNVEV (reference sequence). The CDR3 has 15 residues. The data originate from a study of cytomegalovirus exposure and HLA in healthy donors. Study outcomes and limitations: First-cohort TCR clusters tended to co-occur in the roughly 120 validation repertoires, a later analysis found. Confirmation was obtained in vitro that a few CMV-associated chains are specific for CMV antigens. The study recorded 150 to 200 TCR beta chains that were cytomegalovirus-associated.

Profiled with immunoSEQ multiplex PCR; TCRdb holds only in-frame clones, not every one. This repertoire shows some 90,000 clones, approximately 96% found once; its top ten account for more than 0.65%. This receptor was taken from a man in his late teens or twenties in good health and CMV-seronegative. Sequencing was done on a sample of PBMCs. V and J are TRBV27 and TRBJ2-7; D might be TRBD1 (6 bases). CDR3 region: CASSFRDTLPYEQYF. In DNA, the CDR3 is TGTGCCAGCAGTTTTAGGGACACTCTTCCCTACGAGCAGTACTTC.